Given below is one T cell receptor beta chain in context. Only in-frame clones appear in the TCRdb table, and some are missing; sequencing was by immunoSEQ multiplex PCR. This table has a few hundred thousand clones, more than 70% appearing once. This sample is part of a study of blood T cell repertoires in COVID-19. The V gene end was trimmed by 2 bases and the J gene end by 3 bases; junction bases not matched to a gene: 4. Germline V CDR1 and CDR2: SGDLS, YYNGEE. The CDR3 sequence is 15 residues long. The TCR sequence derives from a man at least 80 years old with acute or convalescent COVID-19. This chain connects TRBV9 to TRBJ1-1; 10 bases are a match to TRBD1. Sequencing was carried out using peripheral blood. In DNA form, the CDR3 reads TGTGCCAGCAGCGTGACAGGGGGCTTTGACACTGAAGCTTTCTTT. Translating it yields CASSVTGGFDTEAFF.